These 15 T cell receptor beta chains were all obtained from the same sample, sequenced in a study of blood T cell repertoires in COVID-19. Assay: immunoSEQ multiplex PCR; the TCRdb copy retains only in-frame clones and omits some. The repertoire has 250,000 to 350,000 clones, about nine tenths of them found once; the top ten carry 2.5% to 3.5%. The sample taken for sequencing was peripheral blood. These receptors were taken from a woman between 25 and 40 years old with COVID-19, enrolled during active disease.

This sequence joins TRBV3-1 (or the pseudogene TRBV3-2) and TRBJ2-5; weak D call: TRBD2 (5 bases). Trimming removed 0 bases from V and 3 bases from J, with 26 bases in between. Germline CDR1 is LGHDT and CDR2 is YNNKEL (reference sequence). The CDR3 has 20 residues. The DNA of the CDR3 is TGTGCCAGCAGCCAAGAGTTTTTGAGGGTCTTAGATATGGGTAAAGAGACCCAGTACTTC. Translating it yields CASSQEFLRVLDMGKETQYF.

Written as DNA, the CDR3 is TGTGCCTGGAGTCCACCTGGGACAGTCAACTACGAGCAGTACTTC. Translation: CAWSPPGTVNYEQYF. The rearrangement joins TRBV30 to TRBJ2-7; the match to TRBD1 covers 7 bases. CDR3 size: 15 residues. The germline gives CDR1 GTSNPN, CDR2 SVGIG (reference sequence). With 2 bases clipped from V and 3 bases from J, the junction kept 10 bases outside the gene matches.

The J gene is TRBJ2-7, the V gene TRBV7-6; TRBD2 agrees at 7 bases. The V gene's germline CDR1 is SGHVS and CDR2 FNYEAQ. Trimming removed 1 base from V and 4 bases from J; junction bases left unmatched: 7. This CDR3 has 15 amino acids. In DNA form, the CDR3 reads TGTGCCAGCAGCTTAGTAGTGGGGGGAGGGTACGAGCAGTACTTC. Translating gives CASSLVVGGGYEQYF. The full variable domain, completed using reference TRBV7-6 and TRBJ2-7, is GAGVSQSPRYKVTKRGQDVALRCDPISGHVSLYWYRQALGQGPEFLTYFNYEAQQDKSGLPNDRFSAERPEGSISTLTIQRTEQRDSAMYRCASSLVVGGGYEQYFGPGTRLTVT.

CDR3 protein: CASSPSGLSNQPQHF. In nucleotides, the CDR3 is TGCGCCAGCAGCCCCTCGGGACTTAGCAATCAGCCCCAGCATTTT. This chain uses TRBV4-1 with TRBJ1-5, with D perhaps matching TRBD1 (5 bases). Germline CDR1 is MGHRA and CDR2 is YSYEKL. The V gene lost 4 bases and the J gene lost 0 bases, with 10 bases spanning the gap. The CDR3 consists of 15 residues.

This clone was detected once. The gene calls are TRBV28 and TRBJ1-4; 7 nucleotides align to TRBD1. V shed 5 bases, J shed 3 bases, and the junction held 9 bases outside the gene matches. This CDR3 is built from 16 residues. CDR1 and CDR2 (germline): MDHEN, SYDVKM. CDR3 loop: CASSPTGNRANEKLFF. CDR3 nucleotide sequence: TGTGCCAGCAGTCCGACAGGGAATAGGGCTAATGAAAAACTGTTTTTT.

The genes are TRBV3-1 (or the pseudogene TRBV3-2) and TRBJ2-1; a possible D gene is TRBD2 (6 bases). V was shortened by 1 base and J by 8 bases, with 12 bases between the two germline ends. Germline assignment: CDR1 LGHDT and CDR2 YNNKEL (reference sequence). The CDR3 has 14 amino acids. The CDR3 DNA follows: TGTGCCAGCAGCCAAGCGGGAGCGGGCGATGAGCAGTTCTTC. Protein sequence: CASSQAGAGDEQFF.

The V gene is TRBV3-1 (or the pseudogene TRBV3-2), the J gene TRBJ2-3, with 9 bases aligning to TRBD2. The germline gives CDR1 LGHDT, CDR2 YNNKEL (reference sequence). V was clipped by 4 bases and J by 2 bases; unmatched bases: 4. The CDR3 contains 15 residues. The CDR3: CASSLAGEPTDTQYF. The CDR3 DNA is TGTGCCAGCAGCCTAGCGGGAGAACCCACAGATACGCAGTATTTT.

The chain recombines TRBV12-3 or TRBV12-4 with TRBJ1-5; D unresolved. The CDR3 runs 13 residues. Trimming pared 5 bases from V and 6 bases from J, leaving 11 bases between. This CDR3 reads CASSASLSQPQHF. The CDR3 coding sequence is TGTGCCAGCAGTGCGAGCTTGAGTCAGCCCCAGCATTTT.

This sequence joins TRBV5-4 and TRBJ1-1, with a possible D match to TRBD1 (5 bases). The CDR3 is 13 residues long. The germline gives CDR1 SGHNT, CDR2 YYREEE (reference sequence). Trimming pared 5 bases from V and 6 bases from J, leaving 14 bases between. CDR3 in amino acids: CASRPQGAAEAFF. CDR3 DNA sequence: TGTGCCAGCAGGCCTCAGGGCGCCGCTGAAGCTTTCTTT. Full variable domain (missing parts from reference TRBV5-4 and TRBJ1-1): ETGVTQSPTHLIKTRGQQVTLRCSSQSGHNTVSWYQQALGQGPQFIFQYYREEENGRGNFPPRFSGLQFPNYSSELNVNALELDDSALYLCASRPQGAAEAFFGQGTRLTVV.

The chain carries TRBV6-2 or TRBV6-3 and TRBJ1-5, with 7 nucleotides matching TRBD1. Germline assignment: CDR1 MNHEY and CDR2 SVGEGT. After removal of 5 bases from V and 3 bases from J, the junction contained 7 bases not matched to a gene. This CDR3 has 15 amino acids. Here the CDR3 reads CASSMSGGLNQPQHF. For the CDR3, the DNA is TGTGCCAGCAGTATGTCAGGGGGACTCAATCAGCCCCAGCATTTT.

In the case of this clone: Other DNA sequences in this sample translate to the same CDR3. CDR3 nucleotide sequence: TGTGCCAGCAGCTTGGGACAGCTCTTCTCTGGAAACACCATATATTTT. Translating gives CASSLGQLFSGNTIYF. The chain uses TRBV5-6 and TRBJ1-3; TRBD1 might be the D (5 bases). Trimming cost V 0 bases and J 0 bases, with 10 bases left between them. The CDR3 covers 16 residues. In germline, CDR1 is SGHDT, CDR2 YYEEEE.

Concerning this clone: One junction end disagrees with the germline gene, perhaps due to a read error. This chain joins TRBV7-2 and TRBJ1-2; TRBD1 matches 9 bases. The length of the CDR3 is 15 residues. Germline V gene data show CDR1 as SGHTA and CDR2 as FQGNSA. CDR3: CASSVAPGQGSGYTF. The CDR3 DNA sequence: TGTGCCAGCAGCGTAGCGCCGGGACAGGGATCTGGCTACACCTTC.

In this sample, this clone turned up a few times. This CDR3 is also generated by other DNA sequences in the sample. This sequence joins TRBV27 and TRBJ2-7, with TRBD2 matching over 12 bases. V was clipped by 5 bases and J by 2 bases; unmatched bases: 1. The CDR3 is 14 residues long. Germline values: CDR1 MNHEY, CDR2 SMNVEV (reference sequence). This CDR3 reads CASSLAGGPYEQYF. The CDR3 DNA reads as TGTGCCAGCAGTCTAGCGGGAGGGCCCTACGAGCAGTACTTC.

The rearrangement joins TRBV3-1 (or the pseudogene TRBV3-2) to TRBJ2-7; 7 bases match TRBD1. V shed 5 bases and J 2 bases; nucleotides not matched to a gene: 6. Per germline, CDR1 LGHDT and CDR2 YNNKEL (reference sequence). CDR3 length: 14 amino acids. The CDR3 sequence: CASSSGTAPYEQYF. CDR3 bases: TGTGCCAGCAGCTCCGGGACAGCCCCCTACGAGCAGTACTTC.

The rearrangement links TRBV24-1 to TRBJ2-3; D is unclear. CDR3 length equals 12 residues. Germline V lookup: CDR1 KGHDR, CDR2 SFDVKD. V was pared by 9 bases and J by 2 bases, with 8 bases between. The CDR3 loop is CATSGYTDTQYF. The CDR3 DNA is TGTGCCACCTCCGGGTACACAGATACGCAGTATTTT.